Listed here are 20 T cell receptor beta chains from one sample, sequenced in a study of OX40 agonist ivuxolimab in advanced cancers. Method: immunoSEQ multiplex PCR; TCRdb's copy keeps in-frame clones and lacks some. The data contain tens of thousands of clones, approximately 86% of them singletons. The material sequenced was CD4+ or CD8+ T cells sorted from blood, taken in a trial of the OX40 agonist ivuxolimab. Receptors were obtained from an adult with an advanced solid tumor such as melanoma, head and neck, liver or kidney cancer.

This chain connects TRBV9 to TRBJ1-1; D is perhaps TRBD1 (5 bases). Trimming cost V 2 bases and J 0 bases, with 11 bases left between them. Germline CDR1 SGDLS, CDR2 YYNGEE. This CDR3 spans 15 amino acids. CDR3 region: CASSVAPGMNTEAFF. The CDR3, as DNA: TGTGCCAGCAGCGTGGCCCCAGGGATGAACACTGAAGCTTTCTTT. Full variable domain (rest looked up from reference TRBV9 and TRBJ1-1): DSGVTQTPKHLITATGQRVTLRCSPRSGDLSVYWYQQSLDQGLQFLIQYYNGEERAKGNILERFSAQQFPDLHSELNLSSLELGDSALYFCASSVAPGMNTEAFFGQGTRLTVV.

This clone was seen only a few times. The CDR3 protein is CAWSGDRGEQYF. The CDR3 nucleotides are TGTGCCTGGAGTGGGGACAGGGGCGAGCAGTACTTC. The J gene is TRBJ2-7, the V gene TRBV30, with 10 bases matching TRBD1. V lost 1 base and J lost 6; bases outside the gene matches: 0. The length of the CDR3 is 12 residues. The V gene's germline CDR1 is GTSNPN and CDR2 SVGIG (reference sequence).

The V and J genes are TRBV6-5 and TRBJ2-1; 10 bases match TRBD2. The CDR3 contains 15 residues. J gave up 8 bases and V 4 bases, and 8 bases lay outside the gene matches. CDR1 and CDR2 (germline): MNHEY, SVGAGI. The CDR3: CASSSTSGYGDEQFF. Here the CDR3 DNA reads TGTGCCAGCAGTTCGACTAGCGGGTATGGGGATGAGCAGTTCTTC.

As for this clone: A junction boundary mismatches the germline segment, possibly from a read error. The chain is built from TRBV7-9 and TRBJ1-1; 7 bases line up with TRBD1. The germline gives CDR1 SEHNR, CDR2 FQNEAQ (reference sequence). The CDR3 extends over 19 amino acids. Written as DNA, the CDR3 is TGTGCCGGCAGCCCCCTGGGGTACAGGGGTATAGTCATGAACACTGAAGCTTTCTTT. This translates into CAGSPLGYRGIVMNTEAFF. Variable domain in full (rest from reference TRBV7-9 and TRBJ1-1): DTGVSQNPRHKITKRGQNVTFRCDPISEHNRLYWYRQTLGQGPEFLTYFQNEAQLEKSRLLSDRFSAERPKGSFSTLEIQRTEQGDSAMYLCAGSPLGYRGIVMNTEAFFGQGTRLTVV.

The chain is built from TRBV5-1 and TRBJ2-3; possibly TRBD1 for D (7 bases). Deletions cut 2 bases from V and 0 bases from J, with 13 bases between. There are 16 residues in the CDR3. Looked up from germline, CDR1 is SGHRS and CDR2 is YFSETQ. CDR3: CASSFGGGVSTDTQYF. In DNA, the CDR3 is TGCGCCAGCAGCTTCGGAGGGGGCGTCAGCACAGATACGCAGTATTTT.

The gene calls are TRBV5-1 and TRBJ2-1, with 9 bases lining up with TRBD1. Trimming removed 0 bases from V and 4 bases from J; junction bases left unmatched: 2. CDR3 length equals 15 residues. The germline gives CDR1 SGHRS, CDR2 YFSETQ. The CDR3 is CASSLGQGGYNEQFF. CDR3 DNA sequence: TGCGCCAGCAGCTTGGGACAGGGGGGATACAATGAGCAGTTCTTC.

This clone was found a few times. The chain combines TRBV10-3 with TRBJ2-1; possibly TRBD1 for D (5 bases). With 10 bases removed from V and 7 bases from J, the gap between germline ends came to 17 bases. The CDR3 is made up of 13 amino acids. Germline lookup yields CDR1 ENHRY and CDR2 SYGVKD. The CDR3 here is CATQGWGKNEQFF. In DNA, the CDR3 is TGTGCCACTCAGGGATGGGGAAAGAATGAGCAGTTCTTC.

V gene TRBV2 combines with J gene TRBJ1-1; 9 bases line up with TRBD1. The CDR3 length is 13 residues. With V trimmed by 10 bases and J by 2 bases, 5 bases remained unmatched. Germline values: CDR1 SNHLY, CDR2 FYNNEI. CDR3 DNA sequence: TGTGCCAATGGACAGGGGACAAACACTGAAGCTTTCTTT. Protein: CANGQGTNTEAFF.

This clone was detected once. V is TRBV9 and J is TRBJ1-5; D call uncertain. This CDR3 comprises 13 residues. The germline CDR1 and CDR2 sequences are SGDLS and YYNGEE. Trimming shortened V by 4 bases and J by 2 bases, and 7 bases separated the two germline ends. The CDR3 reads CASSRQGNQPQHF. CDR3 coding DNA: TGTGCCAGCAGCCGGCAAGGCAATCAGCCCCAGCATTTT. Using reference TRBV9 and TRBJ1-5 for the parts outside the CDR3, the full variable domain is DSGVTQTPKHLITATGQRVTLRCSPRSGDLSVYWYQQSLDQGLQFLIQYYNGEERAKGNILERFSAQQFPDLHSELNLSSLELGDSALYFCASSRQGNQPQHFGDGTRLSIL.

This sequence joins TRBV13 and TRBJ1-2; possibly TRBD1 for D (5 bases). Germline CDR1 and CDR2: PRHDT and FYEKMQ (reference sequence). CDR3 size: 16 residues. Trimming stripped 1 base from V and 1 base from J, with 13 bases between. For the CDR3, the DNA is TGTGCCAGCAGCTTAGAAGGAGGGGCGCATAACTATGGCTACACCTTC. It codes for CASSLEGGAHNYGYTF.

The chain combines TRBV6-1 with TRBJ2-6, with no clear D. The CDR3 has 15 residues. The V end lost 4 bases, the J end lost 0 bases, and 7 bases lay between the germline ends. Germline V CDR1 and CDR2: MNHNS, SASEGT. As DNA, the CDR3 is TGTGCCAGCAGTGTCTCCGCCTCTGGGGCCAACGTCCTGACTTTC. This gives the protein CASSVSASGANVLTF.

J is TRBJ2-6 and V is TRBV9; D possibly matches TRBD1 or TRBD2 (5 bases each). There are 14 residues in the CDR3. V was pared by 6 bases and J by 6 bases, with 13 bases between. CDR1 is SGDLS, CDR2 YYNGEE, per germline. CDR3 bases: TGTGCCAGCACCCGGGACGCCCTGGCCAACGTCCTGACTTTC. This translates into CASTRDALANVLTF.

The chain employs TRBV11-2 and TRBJ2-5; TRBD2 might be the D (5 bases). The CDR3 is 15 residues long. Germline CDR1 SGHAT, CDR2 FQNNGV. V was clipped by 3 bases and J by 6 bases, with 17 bases between them. CDR3 protein: CASSFTDIGVQTQYF. As DNA, the CDR3 is TGTGCCAGCAGCTTCACAGACATCGGGGTGCAGACCCAGTACTTC.

The chain uses TRBV7-8 and TRBJ2-1, with 7 positions matching TRBD1. Germline-derived CDR1 and CDR2 are SGHVS and FQNEAQ. The J segment lost 8 bases and the V segment lost 4 bases, leaving 5 bases of the junction unmatched. The CDR3 extends over 13 amino acids. CDR3 DNA sequence: TGTGCCAGCAGCTCTACAGGGGCGGATGAGCAGTTCTTC. This encodes CASSSTGADEQFF.

This clone is a singleton in its sample. This chain connects TRBV7-6 to TRBJ2-3, with 7 bases aligning to TRBD2. V lost 2 bases to trimming and J lost 0 bases; unmatched junction nucleotides: 2. This CDR3 spans 15 amino acids. Germline loops: CDR1 SGHVS, CDR2 FNYEAQ. The CDR3 region is CASSLSGTSTDTQYF. The CDR3 region has the DNA TGTGCCAGCAGCTTAAGCGGGACTAGCACAGATACGCAGTATTTT.

This clone is a singleton in its sample. This chain joins TRBV6-1 and TRBJ1-2, with D unclear. The CDR3 runs 14 residues. Trimming stripped 0 bases from V and 3 bases from J, with 8 bases between. The germline V gene encodes CDR1 MNHNS and CDR2 SASEGT. CDR3 nucleotides: TGTGCCAGCAGTGAAGCCGAAGGGTACTATGGCTACACCTTC. It encodes CASSEAEGYYGYTF.

The chain has TRBV7-9 and TRBJ2-7; D unresolved. CDR3 length: 16 amino acids. Germline V gene lookup returns CDR1 SEHNR and CDR2 FQNEAQ (reference sequence). Trimming cost V 4 bases and J 3 bases, with 19 bases left between them. CDR3 in DNA: TGTGCCAGCAGCTCCCCCACGGATTCTGACCTCTACGAGCAGTACTTC. Protein product: CASSSPTDSDLYEQYF.

The rearrangement joins TRBV23-1 to TRBJ1-1; D perhaps matches TRBD1 (6 bases). TRBV23-1 is treated as an ORF (open reading frame) with a function not yet certain. Trimming stripped 4 bases from V and 2 bases from J, with 29 bases between. CDR3 length: 20 amino acids. In DNA, the CDR3 is TGCGCCAGCAGTCGACCGTACAGGGACCTAGGGGCTCCGGCAAACACTGAAGCTTTCTTT. This codes for CASSRPYRDLGAPANTEAFF.

The V gene is TRBV19, the J gene TRBJ2-7; 7 bases align to TRBD1. The trim removed 0 bases at V and 6 bases at J, leaving 5 bases unmatched. The CDR3 has 14 residues. Germline V lookup: CDR1 LNHDA, CDR2 SQIVND (reference sequence). CDR3: CASSIDETGSEQYF. The CDR3 coding sequence is TGTGCCAGTAGTATAGACGAGACAGGGAGCGAGCAGTACTTC.

This clone was picked up one time. This chain uses TRBV27 with TRBJ2-1; TRBD2 matches 12 bases. The junction had 5 bases not matched to a gene; V was cut back by 6 bases and J by 5 bases. This CDR3 has 15 residues. CDR1 is MNHEY, CDR2 SMNVEV, per germline (reference sequence). CDR3 DNA: TGTGCCAGCAGGCTAGCGGGGGGGGCCCACAATGAGCAGTTCTTC. Its translation: CASRLAGGAHNEQFF.